Listed below are T cell receptor beta chains from one sample, sequenced in a study of blood T cell repertoires in COVID-19. The table came from immunoSEQ multiplex PCR; TCRdb's copy has only in-frame clones and leaves some out. The table records around 260,000 clones, around four fifths of them present only once. Source material: peripheral blood. These TCRs come from a man in his fifties or sixties who had recovered from COVID-19. CDR3s include the opening cysteine and the closing phenylalanine or tryptophan. A D gene is named only where the DNA matches it firmly. Size is omitted from some rows. Given values are once, few, many or a class for expanded clones.

clone_size	v_call	j_call	d_call	cdr3_aa	cdr3_nt
.	TRBV6-4	TRBJ2-3	TRBD2	CASSLAGGPDTQYF	TGTGCCAGCAGTCTAGCGGGGGGGCCAGATACGCAGTATTTT
.	TRBV19	TRBJ2-4	.	CASSIGGPKAKNIQYF	TGTGCCAGTAGTATAGGCGGCCCCAAAGCCAAAAACATTCAGTACTTC
.	TRBV7-9	TRBJ2-4	.	CASSFSGRDIQYF	TGTGCCAGCAGCTTTAGTGGCAGGGACATTCAGTACTTC
.	TRBV28	TRBJ1-2	TRBD1	CASSFSGGGYTF	TGTGCCAGCAGTTTCTCAGGGGGTGGCTACACCTTC
.	TRBV19	TRBJ1-1	.	CASSEERNTEAFF	TGTGCCAGTAGTGAGGAGAGGAACACTGAAGCTTTCTTT
.	TRBV20-1	TRBJ2-1	.	CSASRTAVTQFF	TGCAGTGCTAGTAGGACAGCCGTCACGCAGTTCTTC
few	TRBV5-1	TRBJ2-7	.	CASSPLGTYEQYF	TGCGCCAGCAGCCCCCTCGGGACCTACGAGCAGTACTTC
few	TRBV30	TRBJ1-1	TRBD1	CAWGDRNTEAFF	TGTGCCTGGGGGGACAGGAACACTGAAGCTTTCTTT
few	TRBV7-6	TRBJ2-2	TRBD2	CASSRRERGDTGELFF	TGTGCCAGCAGCCGGAGGGAGCGGGGTGATACCGGGGAGCTGTTTTTT
once	TRBV11-3	TRBJ2-5	.	CASSLRAGAETQYF	TGTGCCAGCAGCTTAAGGGCAGGGGCCGAGACCCAGTACTTC
.	TRBV28	TRBJ2-4	.	CASSPRGTGSKNIQYF	TGTGCCAGCAGCCCAAGAGGAACAGGGTCCAAAAACATTCAGTACTTC
.	TRBV6-4	TRBJ2-5	.	CASSSLEGETQYF	TGTGCCAGCAGTTCCCTAGAAGGAGAGACCCAGTACTTC
.	TRBV28	TRBJ2-4	TRBD1	CASSLQGVDLIQYF	TGTGCCAGCAGTCTACAGGGGGTGGACCTCATTCAGTACTTC
.	TRBV3-1/TRBV3-2	TRBJ1-2	TRBD1	CASSQDFAGGRGYTF	TGTGCCAGCAGCCAAGATTTTGCAGGGGGCCGCGGCTACACCTTC
.	TRBV6-6	TRBJ2-1	TRBD2	CASQGRAGTYNEQFF	TGTGCCAGCCAGGGAAGAGCGGGGACCTACAATGAGCAGTTCTTC
.	TRBV21-1	TRBJ1-1	.	CASSKRNSRNTEAFF	TGTGCCAGCAGCAAAAGGAACAGCCGGAACACTGAAGCTTTCTTT
.	TRBV11-2	TRBJ2-7	.	CASSFVLARDYEQYF	TGTGCCAGCAGCTTTGTTCTGGCCAGGGACTACGAGCAGTACTTC
.	TRBV5-1	TRBJ1-3	TRBD1	CASSLEDRVGNTIYF	TGCGCCAGCAGCTTGGAGGACAGGGTCGGAAACACCATATATTTT
.	TRBV11-2	TRBJ2-1	TRBD2	CASSSQSGGSYNEQFF	TGTGCCAGCAGCTCCCAATCGGGGGGGAGTTACAATGAGCAGTTCTTC
.	TRBV5-1	TRBJ2-3	TRBD1	CASSPGQGADTQYF	TGCGCCAGCAGCCCGGGACAGGGCGCAGATACGCAGTATTTT
.	TRBV6-4	TRBJ2-4	.	CASSQRHIVAKNIQYF	TGTGCCAGCAGCCAGAGACATATAGTAGCCAAAAACATTCAGTACTTC
.	TRBV7-8	TRBJ2-5	TRBD2	CASSLTSGHAQETQYF	TGTGCCAGCAGCTTAACTAGCGGACACGCACAAGAGACCCAGTACTTC
.	TRBV5-6	TRBJ2-1	TRBD2	CASSPGTSINGEQFF	TGTGCCAGCAGCCCCGGGACTAGCATTAACGGCGAGCAGTTCTTC
large	TRBV6-5	TRBJ1-2	.	CASSYRTFYGYTF	TGTGCCAGCAGTTACCGGACATTCTATGGCTACACCTTC
.	TRBV5-6	TRBJ2-4	.	CASSLGISQGGKNIQYF	TGTGCCAGCAGCTTGGGGATATCACAGGGTGGCAAAAACATTCAGTACTTC
.	TRBV7-2	TRBJ1-3	.	CASSLVHLVGGAGNTIYF	TGTGCCAGCAGCTTAGTACACCTCGTCGGGGGAGCTGGAAACACCATATATTTT
.	TRBV18	TRBJ2-2	.	CASSPGRGSTGELFF	TGTGCCAGCTCACCTGGTAGGGGATCCACCGGGGAGCTGTTTTTT
.	TRBV5-1	TRBJ2-7	.	CASSSTGLSSYEQYF	TGCGCCAGCAGCTCCACCGGACTAAGCTCCTACGAGCAGTACTTC
.	TRBV19	TRBJ2-5	TRBD2	CASSNGLAEVETQYF	TGTGCCAGTAGTAACGGACTAGCCGAGGTGGAGACCCAGTACTTC
.	TRBV19	TRBJ2-2	.	CASPAENTGELFF	TGTGCCAGTCCAGCGGAGAACACCGGGGAGCTGTTTTTT
few	TRBV4-1	TRBJ1-6	TRBD1	CASSQQVVRGSSPLHF	TGCGCCAGCAGCCAACAGGTCGTCAGGGGGAGCTCACCCCTCCACTTT
.	TRBV2	TRBJ1-3	TRBD1	CASRSDRGRSTIYF	TGTGCCAGCAGGTCGGACAGGGGGCGAAGCACCATATATTTT
.	TRBV5-6	TRBJ1-5	TRBD1	CASSRTGGMNQPQHF	TGTGCCAGCAGCCGGACAGGGGGGATGAATCAGCCCCAGCATTTT
few	TRBV19	TRBJ2-7	TRBD1	CASSRTGVSYEQYF	TGTGCCAGTAGTAGGACAGGGGTCTCCTACGAGCAGTACTTC
.	TRBV5-1	TRBJ2-1	.	CASSFGQNNEQFF	TGCGCCAGCAGCTTCGGACAAAACAATGAGCAGTTCTTC
few	TRBV5-5	TRBJ2-5	.	CASSLGGARETQYF	TGTGCCAGCAGCTTGGGTGGGGCGAGGGAGACCCAGTACTTC
.	TRBV7-8	TRBJ2-3	TRBD2	CASSPYRLASRDTQYF	TGTGCCAGCAGTCCCTACAGACTAGCGTCTAGGGATACGCAGTATTTT
.	TRBV28	TRBJ2-1	TRBD2	CASSSPGLANNEQFF	TGTGCCAGCAGTTCACCGGGACTAGCTAACAATGAGCAGTTCTTC
.	TRBV29-1	TRBJ1-4	.	CSAASGADEKLFF	TGCAGCGCCGCCAGTGGAGCTGATGAAAAACTGTTTTTT
few	TRBV2	TRBJ2-2	.	CASIARTNTGELFF	TGTGCCAGCATTGCTAGAACGAACACCGGGGAGCTGTTTTTT
.	TRBV3-1/TRBV3-2	TRBJ1-2	TRBD1	CASSQDWDRNNGYTF	TGTGCCAGCAGCCAAGATTGGGACAGAAATAATGGCTACACCTTC
.	TRBV7-3	TRBJ2-7	TRBD1	CASSLELRSRDRPPYEQYF	TGTGCCAGCAGCTTAGAATTGCGTTCCCGGGACAGGCCTCCCTACGAGCAGTACTTC
.	TRBV2	TRBJ2-7	.	CASAGAYEQYF	TGTGCCAGCGCAGGGGCCTACGAGCAGTACTTC
.	TRBV13	TRBJ1-1	.	CASTPGGTEAFF	TGTGCCAGCACCCCTGGCGGAACCGAAGCTTTCTTT
.	TRBV25-1	TRBJ2-5	TRBD1	CASSRQGGETQYF	TGTGCCAGCAGTAGACAGGGTGGAGAGACCCAGTACTTC
.	TRBV9	TRBJ1-1	.	CASSPPRRATEAFF	TGTGCCAGCAGCCCTCCGCGGAGGGCCACTGAAGCTTTCTTT
.	TRBV18	TRBJ2-1	TRBD2	CASSPPSGKAEQFF	TGTGCCAGCTCACCACCTAGCGGGAAAGCCGAGCAGTTCTTC